This T cell receptor beta chain was found in a study of CD4 and CD8 cells across lung adenocarcinoma regions. This clonotype was counted once. Each CDR3 protein is one row after TCRdb ran MiXCR on the PCR reads. This table has over 6,500 distinct CDR3 sequences, approximately 50% appearing once. The CDR3 is 11 residues long. Germline V gene lookup returns CDR1 MGHRA and CDR2 YSYEKL. Localized lung adenocarcinoma, a non-small cell lung cancer, affected the donors. This clonotype was obtained from a male donor with lung adenocarcinoma. The CD4 and CD8 labels of this study may be unreliable. This chain connects TRBV4-1 to TRBJ2-1; D may be TRBD1 (6 bases). The DNA end favors TRBJ2-7, so the J call may be wrong. The sequencing input was CD8+ T cells from the center of a lung tumor. The CDR3 bases are TGCGCCAGCACCCAGGGGAACGAGCAGTACTTC. It codes for CASTQGNEQYF.